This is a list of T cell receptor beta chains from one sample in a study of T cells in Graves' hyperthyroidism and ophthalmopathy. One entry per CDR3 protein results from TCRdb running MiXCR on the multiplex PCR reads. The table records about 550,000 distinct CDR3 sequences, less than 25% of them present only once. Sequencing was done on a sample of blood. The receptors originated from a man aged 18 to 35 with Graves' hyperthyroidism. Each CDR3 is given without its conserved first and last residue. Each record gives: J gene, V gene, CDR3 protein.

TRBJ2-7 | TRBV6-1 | ASSGNPAGGLVEQY
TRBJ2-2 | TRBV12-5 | ASGPGQGRTGELF
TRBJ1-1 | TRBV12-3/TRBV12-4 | ASSSSDRTLNTEAF
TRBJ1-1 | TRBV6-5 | ASSYLGRAF
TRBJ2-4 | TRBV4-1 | ASSQGEGAGSKNIQY
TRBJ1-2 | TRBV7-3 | ARAIYGYT
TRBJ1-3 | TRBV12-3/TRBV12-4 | ASSQGTDGNTIY
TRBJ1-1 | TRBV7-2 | ASSPKGARDTEAF
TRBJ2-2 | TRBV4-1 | ASSQDPNTGELF
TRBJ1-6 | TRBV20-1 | SALKSTYNSPLH
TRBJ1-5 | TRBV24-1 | ATSEGSLQPQH
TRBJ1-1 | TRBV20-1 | SAQDRHTGDTEAF
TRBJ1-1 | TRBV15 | ATSAYLPGTSLSGDPEAF
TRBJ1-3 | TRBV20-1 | SALLGYSGNTIY
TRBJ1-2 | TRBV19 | ASSLAYANYGYT
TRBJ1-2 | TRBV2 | ASKGATNYGYT
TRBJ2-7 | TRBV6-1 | ASRPPGLPPYEQY